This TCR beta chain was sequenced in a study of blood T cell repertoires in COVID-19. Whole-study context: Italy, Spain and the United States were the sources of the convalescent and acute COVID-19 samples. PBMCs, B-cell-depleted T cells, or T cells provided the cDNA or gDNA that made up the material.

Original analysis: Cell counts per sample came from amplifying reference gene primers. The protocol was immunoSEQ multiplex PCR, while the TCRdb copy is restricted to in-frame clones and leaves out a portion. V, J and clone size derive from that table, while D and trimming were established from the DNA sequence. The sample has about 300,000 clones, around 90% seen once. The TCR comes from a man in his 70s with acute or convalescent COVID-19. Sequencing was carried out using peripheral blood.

The CDR3 DNA follows: TGTGCCAGCAGCTTAGAACAGGGGGTCCCTAATGGCTACACCTTC. Protein sequence: CASSLEQGVPNGYTF. The chain joins TRBV7-2 to TRBJ1-2, with 8 positions matching TRBD1. Germline values: CDR1 SGHTA, CDR2 FQGNSA. The CDR3 totals 15 residues. V shed 1 base and J 6 bases; nucleotides not matched to a gene: 7. Drawing the rest from reference TRBV7-2 and TRBJ1-2, the complete variable domain is GAGVSQSPSNKVTEKGKDVELRCDPISGHTALYWYRQSLGQGLEFLIYFQGNSAPDKSGLPSDRFSAERTGGSVSTLTIQRTQQEDSAVYLCASSLEQGVPNGYTFGSGTRLTVV.